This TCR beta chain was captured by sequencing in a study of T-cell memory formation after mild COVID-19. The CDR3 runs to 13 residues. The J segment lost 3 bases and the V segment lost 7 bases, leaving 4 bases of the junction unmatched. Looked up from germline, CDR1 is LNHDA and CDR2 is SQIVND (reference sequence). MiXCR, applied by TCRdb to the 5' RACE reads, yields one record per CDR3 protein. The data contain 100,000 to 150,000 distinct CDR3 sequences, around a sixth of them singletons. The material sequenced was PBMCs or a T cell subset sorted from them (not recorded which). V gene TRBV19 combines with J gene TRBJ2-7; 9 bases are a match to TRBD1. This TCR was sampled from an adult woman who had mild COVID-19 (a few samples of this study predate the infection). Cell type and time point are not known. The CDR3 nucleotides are TGTGCCAGTACCCCGGGACAGGGCTACGAGCAGTACTTC. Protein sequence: CASTPGQGYEQYF.